The rows below give T cell receptor beta chains drawn from one sample of a study of patients and donors after allogeneic stem cell transplantation. TCRdb reprocessed the RT-PCR reads with MiXCR, giving one entry per CDR3 protein. The table has 50,000 to 60,000 distinct CDR3 sequences, about an eighth seen once. Input material: blood, either unsorted or a sorted T cell fraction (not recorded which). These TCRs come from a human donor who was either an allogeneic HSCT recipient or a stem cell or donor lymphocyte infusion donor (not recorded which). It is not recorded whose cells these are; they may come from a transplant donor. CDR3s include the opening cysteine and the closing phenylalanine or tryptophan. A D gene is named only where the DNA matches it firmly. For some rows the clone size is stated as once, few or many, or as a class when expanded; others skip it.

>TRBV14|-|TRBJ1-4|many
TGTGCCAGCAGCCAAGTAGGGGCGTATGAAAAACTGTTTTTT
CASSQVGAYEKLFF
>TRBV5-1|-|TRBJ1-4|few
TGCGCCAGCAGCTTGAGCCTCGAGGGGGAAGGTGAAAAACTGTTTTTT
CASSLSLEGEGEKLFF
>TRBV9|TRBD1|TRBJ1-2|-
TGTGCCAGCAGCGTAGGGGTGGCCGGGACAGGGAACGGCTACACCTTC
CASSVGVAGTGNGYTF
>TRBV5-1|-|TRBJ1-4|many
TGCGCCAGCAGCTTGGATCCCGATAATGAAAAACTGTTTTTT
CASSLDPDNEKLFF
>TRBV27|-|TRBJ1-5|few
TGTGCCAGCAGTCCGACAGTCTTGAATCAGCCCCAGCATTTT
CASSPTVLNQPQHF
>TRBV27|-|TRBJ2-7|-
TGTGCCAGCAGCATCGACTGGGGGAGCTCCTACGAGCAGTACTTC
CASSIDWGSSYEQYF
>TRBV4-1|-|TRBJ2-2|-
TGCGCCAGCAGCCAGTGGGCCGGGGAGCTGTTTTTT
CASSQWAGELFF
>TRBV6-5|-|TRBJ2-3|few
TGTGCCAGCAGTTACTCGCCCATTTACGGTGAGGGAGATACGCAGTATTTT
CASSYSPIYGEGDTQYF
>TRBV12-3/TRBV12-4|-|TRBJ1-1|few
TGTGCCAGCAGTCCCTGCGGGGGTTCTTTGAACACTGAAGCTTTCTTT
CASSPCGGSLNTEAFF
>TRBV7-2|TRBD1|TRBJ2-7|-
TGTGCCAGCAGCTTAGTTGGCAGGGGGCTCTACGAGCAGTACTTC
CASSLVGRGLYEQYF
>TRBV6-5|TRBD1|TRBJ1-2|-
TGTGCCAGCAAGAAAACGGGACAGGGATACTATGGCTACACCTTC
CASKKTGQGYYGYTF
>TRBV5-1|-|TRBJ1-1|many
TGCGCCAGCAGCTTGGTCATGAACACTGAAGCTTTCTTT
CASSLVMNTEAFF
>TRBV7-2|-|TRBJ2-3|-
TGTGCCAGCAGCTTAGAAGGTTGGGTCACAGATACGCAGTATTTT
CASSLEGWVTDTQYF
>TRBV12-3/TRBV12-4|-|TRBJ2-7|-
TGTGCCAGCAGTCAACCTGGCAAGCAATACTCCTACGAGCAGTACTTC
CASSQPGKQYSYEQYF
>TRBV6-6|-|TRBJ2-3|few
TGTGCCAGCAGTAACAGGGAAACAGATACGCAGTATTTT
CASSNRETDTQYF
>TRBV27|TRBD1|TRBJ1-1|many
TGTGCCAGCAGTTTAGTAAGACAGGGGAGGACTGAAGCTTTCTTT
CASSLVRQGRTEAFF
>TRBV24-1|TRBD1|TRBJ2-2|-
TGTGCCACCAGTGAGGTGGGGACAGGGGGCGGCGGGGAGCTGTTTTTT
CATSEVGTGGGGELFF
>TRBV20-1|-|TRBJ2-3|many
TGCAGTGCTAGAGTTTGGGGCAGCACAGATACGCAGTATTTT
CSARVWGSTDTQYF
>TRBV29-1|-|TRBJ2-6|many
TGCAGCGCTACTGGGGCCAACGTCCTGACTTTC
CSATGANVLTF
>TRBV14|-|TRBJ2-2|-
TGTGCCAGCAGCCAATCTGCGAACACCGGGGAGCTGTTTTTT
CASSQSANTGELFF
>TRBV11-3|-|TRBJ1-1|-
TGTGCCAGCAGCTTCCATACGAACACTGAAGCTTTCTTT
CASSFHTNTEAFF
>TRBV2|-|TRBJ1-6|many
TGTGCCAGCAGGGCCAGGACAGCGGATAATTCACCCCTCCACTTT
CASRARTADNSPLHF
>TRBV12-3/TRBV12-4|-|TRBJ2-3|few
TGTGCCAGCAGTTTATTTGTGGTCCTCACAGATACGCAGTATTTT
CASSLFVVLTDTQYF